This TCR beta chain was documented in a study of CD8 T cells in ankylosing spondylitis. Study-wide points: There was reportedly significant enrichment of clones that were disease-linked in matched ankylosing spondylitis synovial fluid. Several highly homologous variants made up a TCR beta motif, and this motif appeared characteristic of ankylosing spondylitis blood.

Of note for this clonotype: Antigen specificity is unknown.

The V gene lost 3 bases and the J gene lost 5 bases, with 13 bases spanning the gap. The CDR3 contains 15 residues. The germline CDR1 and CDR2 sequences are MDHEN and SYDVKM. TCRdb itself ran the 5' RACE reads through MiXCR, one entry per CDR3 protein. This sample carries about 390,000 distinct CDR3 sequences, under 25% of them seen once, and the ten largest clones take about 16%. The V call is TRBV28, the J call TRBJ2-2; no definite D call. This receptor was taken from a male donor with ankylosing spondylitis. The specimen sequenced was blood, either unsorted or a sorted T cell fraction (not recorded which). The CDR3, as DNA: TGTGCCAGCAGTTTGTACAGCGCGAGGACCGGGGAGCTGTTTTTT. It codes for CASSLYSARTGELFF. The whole variable domain, filled in from reference TRBV28 and TRBJ2-2, reads DVKVTQSSRYLVKRTGEKVFLECVQDMDHENMFWYRQDPGLGLRLIYFSYDVKMKEKGDIPEGYSVSREKKERFSLILESASTNQTSMYLCASSLYSARTGELFFGEGSRLTVL.